This T cell receptor beta chain comes out of a study of blood T cell repertoires in COVID-19. The overall study: The origin of the acute and convalescent COVID-19 samples was the United States, Italy and Spain. The analysed material was cDNA or gDNA that came from T cells, B-cell-depleted T cells, or PBMCs.

Source study methods: Amplified reference gene primers provided the basis for estimating nucleated cell counts. TCRdb's table, derived via immunoSEQ multiplex PCR, lists solely in-frame clones and lacks some. V and J calls plus clone size are reproduced from that table; the DNA served to infer D and trimming. Counted here are 150,000 to 200,000 clones, 81% occurring once; the ten biggest clones make up about 11%. Seattle enrolled patients during active infection and tracked them longitudinally. The CDR3 has 13 residues. Deletions cut 7 bases from V and 5 bases from J, with 15 bases between. Germline CDR1 reads PRHDT; CDR2 reads FYEKMQ (reference sequence).

The chain employs TRBV13 and TRBJ2-7, with D perhaps TRBD2 (7 bases). Sequencing used peripheral blood. The TCR was taken from a woman in her forties with COVID-19, enrolled during active disease. The CDR3 region has the DNA TGTGCCAGCACCATAAGGGGGGGGGACGAGCAGTACTTC. This gives the protein CASTIRGGDEQYF.